The entry that follows covers one T cell receptor (beta chain) sequence. This record belongs to a study of blood T cells in healthy people across ages. In the study overall: Template switching caught about one barcoded beta molecule for each two T cells.

The CDR3 is made up of 14 amino acids. Losses at the gene ends were 6 bases for V and 6 bases for J; bases not matched to a gene: 7. Germline V gene data show CDR1 as SNHLY and CDR2 as FYNNEI. Together with a sample-barcoded 5' primer, a J-beta primer mix was included in a second PCR lasting about 6 to 11 cycles. TCRdb reanalysed the 5' RACE reads using MiXCR and keeps one entry per CDR3 protein. Here the sample spans hundreds of thousands of distinct CDR3 sequences, 45% to 50% being singletons. Sequenced sample: blood. The rearrangement uses TRBV2 and TRBJ1-5; 8 bases are a match to TRBD1. The TCR was taken from a woman aged 55-69 years in good health. The CDR3 sequence: CASRDRVTSQPQHF. CDR3 bases: TGTGCCAGCAGGGACAGGGTCACGAGTCAGCCCCAGCATTTT.